A single sample gave rise to the 20 T cell receptor beta chains below, sequenced in a study of blood T cell repertoires in COVID-19. Using immunoSEQ multiplex PCR, the repertoire was profiled, and TCRdb retains in-frame clones only, with some absent. The sample has under 250,000 clones; approximately 82% are singletons. What was sequenced was peripheral blood. The receptors here all came from a human donor in a cohort sampled during active COVID-19.

V usage is TRBV6-5 and J usage is TRBJ1-5; tentatively, D is TRBD1 (6 bases). V was trimmed by 4 bases and J by 4 bases, leaving 8 bases between them. Germline V gene sequence: CDR1 MNHEY, CDR2 SVGAGI. The CDR3 is 13 amino acids. The CDR3 DNA reads TGTGCCAGCAGTTCACAGGGAAATCAGCCCCAGCATTTT. This codes for CASSSQGNQPQHF.

In DNA form, the CDR3 reads TGCGCCAGCAGTCTTAGCGGGACCACCTCCTACAATGAGCAGTTCTTC. Translation: CASSLSGTTSYNEQFF. The V and J genes are TRBV4-1 and TRBJ2-1, with 8 bases that match TRBD2. CDR1 is MGHRA and CDR2 is YSYEKL in the germline V gene. The CDR3 sequence is 16 residues long. V trimming: 6 bases; J trimming: 0 bases; junction bases outside the gene matches: 7.

There are many counts of this clone. The chain joins TRBV7-2 to TRBJ1-1; no reliable D call. Germline loops: CDR1 SGHTA, CDR2 FQGNSA. This CDR3 comprises 16 residues. With 6 bases removed from V and 3 bases from J, the gap between germline ends came to 20 bases. The CDR3 here is CASRGLKGSGDTEAFF. In DNA form, the CDR3 reads TGTGCCAGCAGGGGTCTAAAAGGGAGTGGGGACACTGAAGCTTTCTTT.

The chain employs TRBV6-4 and TRBJ2-6; 8 nucleotides align to TRBD1. V shed 5 bases and J 0 bases; nucleotides not matched to a gene: 6. CDR3 length equals 17 residues. Germline V lookup: CDR1 MRHNA, CDR2 SNTAGT. This CDR3 is CASSLDRGASGANVLTF. The CDR3 DNA sequence: TGTGCCAGCAGTCTTGACAGGGGAGCCTCTGGGGCCAACGTCCTGACTTTC.

V is TRBV7-8 and J is TRBJ2-2, with 7 bases identical to TRBD2. V lost 3 bases and J lost 6; bases outside the gene matches: 1. Germline-derived CDR1 and CDR2 are SGHVS and FQNEAQ. The CDR3 extends over 13 amino acids. DNA for the CDR3: TGTGCCAGCAGCTTTGCGGGGGCCGGGGAGCTGTTTTTT. Its translation: CASSFAGAGELFF.

The chain recombines TRBV5-6 with TRBJ2-3, with 9 bases that match TRBD1. The V gene's germline CDR1 is SGHDT and CDR2 YYEEEE. The length of the CDR3 is 16 residues. The ends lost 0 bases at V and 7 bases at J; junction bases unmatched: 9. CDR3 sequence reads: CASSLGLRDRAYTQYF. The CDR3 DNA reads as TGTGCCAGCAGCTTGGGTTTGAGGGACAGGGCTTATACGCAGTATTTT.

The J gene is TRBJ2-1, the V gene TRBV5-1; tentatively, D is TRBD2 (6 bases). The germline V and J ends were trimmed by 4 bases and 7 bases, with 18 bases remaining between them. The germline CDR1 and CDR2 sequences are SGHRS and YFSETQ. The CDR3 extends over 15 amino acids. CDR3 DNA sequence: TGCGCCAGCAGCCAGCCCCGGGAGCCTGGAAATGAGCAGTTCTTC. Translating gives CASSQPREPGNEQFF.

The chain carries TRBV12-3 or TRBV12-4 and TRBJ1-2, with 7 nucleotides matching TRBD1. The ends lost 5 bases at V and 4 bases at J; junction bases unmatched: 4. This CDR3 spans 13 amino acids. CDR3 sequence (DNA): TGTGCCAGCAGTGGACAGGCGAGCTATGGCTACACCTTC. Its protein product is CASSGQASYGYTF.

This sequence joins TRBV5-1 and TRBJ2-1, with TRBD2 matching 7 bases. Germline V lookup: CDR1 SGHRS, CDR2 YFSETQ. V lost 1 base to trimming and J lost 3 bases; unmatched junction nucleotides: 7. The CDR3 is 16 amino acids. The CDR3 reads CASSLLGGGNYNEQFF. The CDR3 coding sequence is TGCGCCAGCAGCTTGCTTGGGGGAGGGAACTACAATGAGCAGTTCTTC.

This chain connects TRBV9 to TRBJ1-1; D may be TRBD1 (5 bases). This CDR3 is built from 16 residues. The V gene's germline CDR1 is SGDLS and CDR2 YYNGEE. Trimming took off 0 bases at V and 0 bases at J, with 12 bases between the two ends. CDR3 sequence: CASSVDRTGMNTEAFF. The DNA of the CDR3 is TGTGCCAGCAGCGTAGATAGAACAGGTATGAACACTGAAGCTTTCTTT.

For the CDR3, the DNA is TGTGCCAGCAGCCAAGATCTTGTTGTGGGCCGCCGCACAGATACGCAGTATTTT. It encodes CASSQDLVVGRRTDTQYF. The J gene is TRBJ2-3, the V gene TRBV3-1 (or the pseudogene TRBV3-2); D call uncertain. V lost 0 bases and J lost 1, with 17 bases in between. The CDR3 sequence is 18 residues long. Germline CDR1 is LGHDT and CDR2 is YNNKEL (reference sequence).

This chain uses TRBV19 with TRBJ2-2, with a tentative D call TRBD1 (6 bases). The CDR3 is made up of 15 amino acids. Trimming took off 2 bases at V and 2 bases at J, with 9 bases between the two ends. Looked up from germline, CDR1 is LNHDA and CDR2 is SQIVND (reference sequence). The CDR3 loop reads CASSIRTANTGELFF. As DNA, the CDR3 is TGTGCCAGTAGTATACGGACAGCCAACACCGGGGAGCTGTTTTTT.

CDR3 sequence reads: CASSPGGNEQYF. CDR3 DNA: TGTGCCAGCAGCCCCGGCGGGAATGAGCAGTACTTC. The genes are TRBV5-4 and TRBJ2-7, with D possibly being TRBD2 (6 bases). Germline CDR1 and CDR2: SGHNT and YYREEE (reference sequence). The ends were cut back, 4 bases at V and 7 bases at J, with 12 bases in the middle. There are 12 residues in the CDR3. Full variable domain (missing parts from reference TRBV5-4 and TRBJ2-7): ETGVTQSPTHLIKTRGQQVTLRCSSQSGHNTVSWYQQALGQGPQFIFQYYREEENGRGNFPPRFSGLQFPNYSSELNVNALELDDSALYLCASSPGGNEQYFGPGTRLTVT.

This clone was detected only a few times. This chain links TRBV28 with TRBJ2-7, with 9 positions matching TRBD1. V shed 6 bases, J shed 2 bases, and the junction held 8 bases outside the gene matches. Germline V CDR1 and CDR2: MDHEN, SYDVKM. The CDR3 sequence is 15 residues long. The CDR3 region is CASSPWDRVTYEQYF. In DNA form, the CDR3 reads TGTGCCAGCAGCCCTTGGGACAGGGTAACCTACGAGCAGTACTTC.

V and J are TRBV7-8 and TRBJ2-1, with 8 bases identical to TRBD1. Germline V gene sequence: CDR1 SGHVS, CDR2 FQNEAQ. The CDR3 covers 15 residues. With V trimmed by 5 bases and J by 9 bases, 12 bases remained unmatched. CDR3 in amino acids: CASSVEGQGEAEQFF. DNA of the CDR3: TGTGCCAGCAGCGTCGAAGGACAGGGCGAGGCTGAGCAGTTCTTC.

The chain carries TRBV5-8 and TRBJ1-4; a weak D match, TRBD1 (5 bases). CDR1 is SGHTS, CDR2 YDEGEE, per germline. This CDR3 region has 14 residues. Deletions cut 0 bases from V and 5 bases from J, with 8 bases between. The CDR3 reads CASSLGQMNEKLFF. The DNA for the CDR3 is TGTGCCAGCAGCTTGGGACAGATGAATGAAAAACTGTTTTTT.

This clone was detected once. V and J are TRBV7-2 and TRBJ2-3; D not resolved. V lost 7 bases to trimming and J lost 4 bases, with 6 bases between them. The CDR3 extends over 11 amino acids. The germline CDR1 and CDR2 sequences are SGHTA and FQGNSA. The CDR3, as DNA: TGTGCCAGCAACCGGGCAGATACGCAGTATTTT. This codes for CASNRADTQYF.

The V and J genes are TRBV6-5 and TRBJ2-2; 8 bases line up with TRBD2. The germline V gene encodes CDR1 MNHEY and CDR2 SVGAGI. V shed 10 bases and J 0 bases; nucleotides not matched to a gene: 1. This CDR3 has 13 residues. In nucleotides, the CDR3 is TGTGCCACCGGGGGGGCGAACACCGGGGAGCTGTTTTTT. The encoded protein is CATGGANTGELFF.

The CDR3 loop reads CASSSDREVTEAFF. The CDR3 nucleotides are TGTGCCAGCAGTTCGGACAGGGAGGTCACTGAAGCTTTCTTT. The gene calls are TRBV5-6 and TRBJ1-1; 8 bases match TRBD1. The CDR3 length is 14 residues. Germline lookup yields CDR1 SGHDT and CDR2 YYEEEE. Trimming removed 5 bases from V and 4 bases from J; junction bases left unmatched: 7.

This sequence joins TRBV13 and TRBJ2-3, with a weak D call TRBD2 (6 bases). Germline V gene sequence: CDR1 PRHDT, CDR2 FYEKMQ (reference sequence). The CDR3 runs 16 residues. V gave up 1 base and J gave up 2 bases, with 13 bases separating them. The CDR3 coding sequence is TGTGCCAGCAGCTTAGAGGGACTCCGGACCACAGATACGCAGTATTTT. Its protein product is CASSLEGLRTTDTQYF.